This T cell receptor beta chain is from a study of blood T cell repertoires in COVID-19. The overall study: Some COVID-19 samples were acute and others convalescent; all came from the United States, Italy and Spain. The cDNA or gDNA used as material had been derived from T cells, B-cell-depleted T cells, or PBMCs.

Per the germline V gene, CDR1 is MDHEN and CDR2 is SYDVKM. With 7 bases removed from V and 0 bases from J, the gap between germline ends came to 10 bases. CDR3 length equals 14 residues. Enrolled during active infection, Seattle patients were then followed longitudinally. As handled by the study authors: Researchers report that nucleated cell counts were estimated from reference gene primer amplification. Clones were sequenced by immunoSEQ multiplex PCR, and TCRdb holds only the in-frame ones, with some missing. That table furnishes V, J and clone size, whereas the DNA furnished D and trimming. The data contain hundreds of thousands of clones, about 91% of them seen just once; the ten biggest clones take up 6.3%.

The chain couples TRBV28 to TRBJ1-5; D call uncertain. The sequenced sample was peripheral blood. The clonotype comes from a woman under 40 with COVID-19, enrolled during active disease. CDR3 DNA sequence: TGTGCCAGCATGCAGTTCGATAGCAATCAGCCCCAGCATTTT. It codes for CASMQFDSNQPQHF. Variable domain in full (rest from reference TRBV28 and TRBJ1-5): DVKVTQSSRYLVKRTGEKVFLECVQDMDHENMFWYRQDPGLGLRLIYFSYDVKMKEKGDIPEGYSVSREKKERFSLILESASTNQTSMYLCASMQFDSNQPQHFGDGTRLSIL.